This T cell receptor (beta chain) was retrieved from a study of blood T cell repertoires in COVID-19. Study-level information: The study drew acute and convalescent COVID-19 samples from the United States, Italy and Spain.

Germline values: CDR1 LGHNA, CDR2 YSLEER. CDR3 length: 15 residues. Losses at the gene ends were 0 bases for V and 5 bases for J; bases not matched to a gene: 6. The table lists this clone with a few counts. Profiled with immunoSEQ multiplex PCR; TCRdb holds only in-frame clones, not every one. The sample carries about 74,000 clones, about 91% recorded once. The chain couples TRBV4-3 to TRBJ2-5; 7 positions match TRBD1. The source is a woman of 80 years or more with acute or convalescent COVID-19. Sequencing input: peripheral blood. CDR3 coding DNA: TGCGCCAGCAGCCAAGAAGGGACAGCTTGGGAGACCCAGTACTTC. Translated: CASSQEGTAWETQYF.